This TCR beta chain was found in a study of cytomegalovirus exposure and HLA in healthy donors. PCR employed 60 Vbeta and 13 Jbeta primers. Sequencing was performed with immunoSEQ multiplex PCR; in TCRdb, only in-frame clones are kept and a portion is missing. Among 150,000 or so clones, over 60% were seen once, and the ten largest hold about 4%. A remark on this clone: One junction end does not reproduce the germline sequence, and a read error may be involved.

The CDR3 runs to 14 residues. CDR1 and CDR2 (germline): SGHDT, YYEEEE. The chain joins TRBV5-6 to TRBJ1-1; D not certain. This TCR was sampled from a woman aged 35 to 49 in good health and CMV-seronegative. Sequences were obtained from PBMCs. The CDR3 here is CASSFRRVNTGAFF. Here the CDR3 DNA reads TGTGCCAGCAGCTTCCGACGGGTGAACACTGGAGCTTTCTTT.